This is a list of T cell receptor beta chains from one sample in a study of CD8 T cells in Susac syndrome. TCRdb processed the immunoSEQ multiplex PCR reads anew with MiXCR; each CDR3 protein has one entry. Of 170,000 or so distinct CDR3 sequences listed, 94% are singletons. Specimen: CD4+ T cells from PBMCs. All receptors come from a human donor with Susac syndrome. CDR3s include the opening cysteine and the closing phenylalanine or tryptophan. The D gene is left open where the match is weak. Clone sizes are given selectively: once, few, many, or a class where the clone is expanded.

v_gene: TRBV12-3/TRBV12-4; j_gene: TRBJ2-1; d_gene: -; abundance: once; CDR3aa: CASSLAQGYNEQFF; CDR3nt: TGTGCCAGCAGTTTAGCTCAGGGCTACAATGAGCAGTTCTTC
v_gene: TRBV29-1; j_gene: TRBJ1-1; d_gene: -; abundance: few; CDR3aa: CSVEDGHTEAFF; CDR3nt: TGCAGCGTTGAAGATGGGCACACTGAAGCTTTCTTT
v_gene: TRBV2; j_gene: TRBJ2-5; d_gene: -; abundance: -; CDR3aa: CASSGDTQETQYF; CDR3nt: TGTGCCAGCAGTGGGGACACCCAAGAGACCCAGTACTTC
v_gene: TRBV6-1; j_gene: TRBJ2-3; d_gene: -; abundance: -; CDR3aa: CASRFQGGPSTDTQYF; CDR3nt: TGTGCCAGCAGGTTCCAGGGGGGCCCGAGCACAGATACGCAGTATTTT
v_gene: TRBV5-6; j_gene: TRBJ2-7; d_gene: -; abundance: -; CDR3aa: CASSDRQAYEQYF; CDR3nt: TGTGCCAGCTCCGATCGACAGGCCTACGAGCAGTACTTC
v_gene: TRBV12-3/TRBV12-4; j_gene: TRBJ2-1; d_gene: -; abundance: -; CDR3aa: CASSFSLGEQFF; CDR3nt: TGTGCCAGCAGTTTCTCACTAGGTGAGCAGTTCTTC
v_gene: TRBV11-2; j_gene: TRBJ2-3; d_gene: -; abundance: -; CDR3aa: CASSYSSVSDTQYF; CDR3nt: TGTGCCAGCAGCTACTCTAGCGTTAGTGATACGCAGTATTTT
v_gene: TRBV3-1; j_gene: TRBJ1-1; d_gene: -; abundance: -; CDR3aa: CASSSLDRWDTEAFF; CDR3nt: TGTGCCAGCAGCTCGCTCGACAGGTGGGACACTGAAGCTTTCTTT
v_gene: TRBV7-9; j_gene: TRBJ2-7; d_gene: -; abundance: -; CDR3aa: CAIRRDSYEQYF; CDR3nt: TGTGCCATCCGGAGGGATTCCTACGAGCAGTACTTC
v_gene: TRBV7-6; j_gene: TRBJ2-4; d_gene: -; abundance: -; CDR3aa: CASSLTQGSIQYF; CDR3nt: TGTGCCAGCAGCTTAACCCAGGGGTCCATTCAGTACTTC
v_gene: TRBV5-8; j_gene: TRBJ1-3; d_gene: -; abundance: -; CDR3aa: CASSLGQGPNTIYF; CDR3nt: TGTGCCAGCAGCTTGGGGCAGGGGCCAAACACCATATATTTT
v_gene: TRBV25-1; j_gene: TRBJ1-2; d_gene: -; abundance: -; CDR3aa: CASSGTQINYGYTF; CDR3nt: TGTGCCAGCAGTGGGACCCAAATCAACTATGGCTACACCTTC
v_gene: TRBV12-3/TRBV12-4; j_gene: TRBJ2-1; d_gene: -; abundance: -; CDR3aa: CASNDWNEQFF; CDR3nt: TGTGCCAGCAACGATTGGAATGAGCAGTTCTTC
v_gene: TRBV19; j_gene: TRBJ1-1; d_gene: -; abundance: -; CDR3aa: CASSRTVGRAGTEAFF; CDR3nt: TGTGCCAGTAGCCGGACAGTTGGCCGAGCGGGAACTGAAGCTTTCTTT
v_gene: TRBV30; j_gene: TRBJ1-1; d_gene: -; abundance: -; CDR3aa: CAWSLSNTEAFF; CDR3nt: TGTGCCTGGAGTCTATCGAACACTGAAGCTTTCTTT
v_gene: TRBV6-2/TRBV6-3; j_gene: TRBJ2-2; d_gene: -; abundance: -; CDR3aa: CASRLNIGELFF; CDR3nt: TGTGCCAGCAGGCTGAACATCGGGGAGCTGTTTTTT